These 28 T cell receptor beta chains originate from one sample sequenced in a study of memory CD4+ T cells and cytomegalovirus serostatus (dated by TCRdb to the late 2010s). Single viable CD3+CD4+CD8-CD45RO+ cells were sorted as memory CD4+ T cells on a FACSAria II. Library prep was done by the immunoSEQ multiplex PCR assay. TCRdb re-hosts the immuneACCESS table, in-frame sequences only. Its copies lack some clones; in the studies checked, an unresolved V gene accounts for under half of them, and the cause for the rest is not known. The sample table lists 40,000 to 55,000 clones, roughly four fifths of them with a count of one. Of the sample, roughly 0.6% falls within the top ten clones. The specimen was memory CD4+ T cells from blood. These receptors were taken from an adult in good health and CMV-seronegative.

CDR3 sequence reads: CASSATKGTYSNQPQHF. CDR3 DNA sequence: TGTGCCAGCAGCGCAACTAAGGGCACGTATAGCAATCAGCCCCAGCATTTT. The J gene is TRBJ1-5, the V gene TRBV5-6; D unresolved. The length of the CDR3 is 17 residues. Germline V gene sequence: CDR1 SGHDT, CDR2 YYEEEE. V was trimmed by 4 bases and J by 0 bases, leaving 17 bases between them. The whole variable domain, remainder taken from reference TRBV5-6 and TRBJ1-5, is DAGVTQSPTHLIKTRGQQVTLRCSPKSGHDTVSWYQQALGQGPQFIFQYYEEEERQRGNFPDRFSGHQFPNYSSELNVNALLLGDSALYLCASSATKGTYSNQPQHFGDGTRLSIL.

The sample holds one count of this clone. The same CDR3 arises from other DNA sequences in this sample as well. DNA of the CDR3: TGCGCCAGCAGCTTGGAAGGCACCGGGGAGCTGTTTTTT. This codes for CASSLEGTGELFF. This chain uses TRBV5-1 with TRBJ2-2; the D is unclear. Trimming cost V 0 bases and J 4 bases, with 4 bases left between them. This CDR3 region has 13 residues. Germline lookup yields CDR1 SGHRS and CDR2 YFSETQ.

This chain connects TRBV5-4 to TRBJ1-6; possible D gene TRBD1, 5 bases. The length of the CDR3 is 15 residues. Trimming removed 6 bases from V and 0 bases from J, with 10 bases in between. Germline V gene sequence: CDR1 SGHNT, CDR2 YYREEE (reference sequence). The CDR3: CASKTDPSYNSPLHF. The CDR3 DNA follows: TGTGCCAGCAAGACAGACCCCTCCTATAATTCACCCCTCCACTTT.

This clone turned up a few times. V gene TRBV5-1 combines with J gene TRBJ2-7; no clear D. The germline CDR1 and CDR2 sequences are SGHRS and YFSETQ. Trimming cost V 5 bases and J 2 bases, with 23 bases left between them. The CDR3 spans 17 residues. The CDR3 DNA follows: TGCGCCAGCAGTCCCCTTTCTTCGGCGACTCAACCCTACGAGCAGTACTTC. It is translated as CASSPLSSATQPYEQYF.

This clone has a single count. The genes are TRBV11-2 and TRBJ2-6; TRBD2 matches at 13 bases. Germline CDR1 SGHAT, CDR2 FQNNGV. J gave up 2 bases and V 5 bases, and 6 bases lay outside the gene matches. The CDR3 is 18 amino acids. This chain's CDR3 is CASSPGLAGATGANVLTF. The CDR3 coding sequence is TGTGCCAGCAGCCCCGGACTAGCGGGGGCTACTGGGGCCAACGTCCTGACTTTC.

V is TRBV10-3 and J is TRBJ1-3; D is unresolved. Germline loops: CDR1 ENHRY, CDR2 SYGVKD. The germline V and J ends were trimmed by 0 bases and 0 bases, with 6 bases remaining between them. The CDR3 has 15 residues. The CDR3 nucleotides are TGTGCCATCAGTGAGTCGACTTTCTCTGGAAACACCATATATTTT. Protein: CAISESTFSGNTIYF.

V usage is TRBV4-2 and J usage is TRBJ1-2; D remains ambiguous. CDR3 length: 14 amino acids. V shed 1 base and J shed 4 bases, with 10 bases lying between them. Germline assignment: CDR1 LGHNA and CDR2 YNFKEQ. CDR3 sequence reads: CASSQANAGYGYTF. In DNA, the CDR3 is TGTGCCAGCAGCCAAGCTAACGCCGGCTATGGCTACACCTTC.

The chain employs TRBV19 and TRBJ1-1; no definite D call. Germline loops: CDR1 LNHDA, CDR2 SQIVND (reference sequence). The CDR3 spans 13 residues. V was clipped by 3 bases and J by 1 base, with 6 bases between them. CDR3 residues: CASSIVRNTEAFF. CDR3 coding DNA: TGTGCCAGTAGTATTGTCAGGAACACTGAAGCTTTCTTT.

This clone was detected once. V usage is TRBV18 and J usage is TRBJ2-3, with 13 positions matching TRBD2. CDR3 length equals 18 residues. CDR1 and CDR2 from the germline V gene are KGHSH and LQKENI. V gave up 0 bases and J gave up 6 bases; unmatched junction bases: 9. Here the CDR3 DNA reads TGTGCCAGCTCACCACCTCCCGGACTAGCGGGGGCTAGGGATACGCAGTATTTT. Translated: CASSPPPGLAGARDTQYF.

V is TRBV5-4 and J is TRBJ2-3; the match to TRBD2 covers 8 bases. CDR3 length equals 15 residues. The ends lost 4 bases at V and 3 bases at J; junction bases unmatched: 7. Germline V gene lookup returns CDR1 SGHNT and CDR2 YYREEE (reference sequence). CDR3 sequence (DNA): TGTGCCAGCAGCCTGGGGGGGACTAGGACAGATACGCAGTATTTT. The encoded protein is CASSLGGTRTDTQYF.

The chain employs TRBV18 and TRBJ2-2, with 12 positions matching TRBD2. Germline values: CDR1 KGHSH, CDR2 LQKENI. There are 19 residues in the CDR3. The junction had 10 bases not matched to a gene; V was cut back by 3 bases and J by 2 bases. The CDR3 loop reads CASSPLAGGLTPNTGELFF. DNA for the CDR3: TGTGCCAGCTCACCCCTAGCGGGGGGGCTAACCCCAAACACCGGGGAGCTGTTTTTT.

CDR3 in amino acids: CSAPGDTEAFF. CDR3 in DNA: TGCAGCGCCCCGGGGGACACTGAAGCTTTCTTT. The V and J genes are TRBV29-1 and TRBJ1-1; maybe TRBD1 (5 bases). Germline assignment: CDR1 SQVTM and CDR2 ANQGSEA. V was cut by 7 bases and J by 3 bases, with 9 bases left in between. The CDR3 length is 11 residues.

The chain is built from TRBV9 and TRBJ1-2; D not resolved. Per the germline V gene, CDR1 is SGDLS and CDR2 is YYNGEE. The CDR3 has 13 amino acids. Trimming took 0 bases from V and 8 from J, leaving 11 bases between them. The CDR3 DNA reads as TGTGCCAGCAGCGTAGAGGAGGGCCGCGGCTACACCTTC. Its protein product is CASSVEEGRGYTF.

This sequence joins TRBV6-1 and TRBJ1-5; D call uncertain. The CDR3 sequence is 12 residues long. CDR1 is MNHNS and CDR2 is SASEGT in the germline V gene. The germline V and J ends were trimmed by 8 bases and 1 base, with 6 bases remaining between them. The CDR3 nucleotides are TGTGCCAGCGCCCGGAGCAATCAGCCCCAGCATTTT. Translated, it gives CASARSNQPQHF.

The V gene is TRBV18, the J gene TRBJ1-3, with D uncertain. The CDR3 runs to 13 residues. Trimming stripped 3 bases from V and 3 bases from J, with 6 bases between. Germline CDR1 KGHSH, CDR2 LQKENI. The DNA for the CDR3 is TGTGCCAGCTCACCGGGAGATGGAAACACCATATATTTT. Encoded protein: CASSPGDGNTIYF.

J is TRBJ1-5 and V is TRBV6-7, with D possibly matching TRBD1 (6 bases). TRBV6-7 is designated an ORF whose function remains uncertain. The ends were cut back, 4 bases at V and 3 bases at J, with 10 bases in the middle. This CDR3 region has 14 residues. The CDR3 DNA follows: TGTGCCAGCAGTTGCGGACAGCACAATCAGCCCCAGCATTTT. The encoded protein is CASSCGQHNQPQHF.

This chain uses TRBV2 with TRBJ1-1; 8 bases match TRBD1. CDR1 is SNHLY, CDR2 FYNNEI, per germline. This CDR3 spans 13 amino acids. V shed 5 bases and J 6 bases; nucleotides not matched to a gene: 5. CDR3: CASSMDRAPEAFF. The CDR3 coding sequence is TGTGCCAGCAGTATGGACAGGGCCCCTGAAGCTTTCTTT.

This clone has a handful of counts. CDR3: CASSSAWGGGTEAFF. CDR3 bases: TGTGCCAGCAGTTCGGCCTGGGGGGGAGGCACTGAAGCTTTCTTT. This chain joins TRBV28 and TRBJ1-1; D perhaps matches TRBD1 (5 bases). CDR1 and CDR2 from the germline V gene are MDHEN and SYDVKM. V lost 4 bases and J lost 4, with 16 bases in between. The CDR3 consists of 15 residues.

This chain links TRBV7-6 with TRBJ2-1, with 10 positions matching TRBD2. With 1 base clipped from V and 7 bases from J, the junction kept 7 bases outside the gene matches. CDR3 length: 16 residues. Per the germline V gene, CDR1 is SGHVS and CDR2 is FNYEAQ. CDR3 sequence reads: CASSLGASGGPNEQFF. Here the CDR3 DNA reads TGTGCCAGCAGCTTAGGGGCTAGCGGGGGCCCGAATGAGCAGTTCTTC. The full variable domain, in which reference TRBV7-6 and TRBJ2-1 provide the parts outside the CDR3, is GAGVSQSPRYKVTKRGQDVALRCDPISGHVSLYWYRQALGQGPEFLTYFNYEAQQDKSGLPNDRFSAERPEGSISTLTIQRTEQRDSAMYRCASSLGASGGPNEQFFGPGTRLTVL.

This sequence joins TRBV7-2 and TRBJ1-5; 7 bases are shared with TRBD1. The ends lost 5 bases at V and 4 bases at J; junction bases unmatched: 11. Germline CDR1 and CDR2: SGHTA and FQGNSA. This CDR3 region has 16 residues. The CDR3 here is CASSQGVDRWNQPQHF. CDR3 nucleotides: TGTGCCAGCAGCCAAGGGGTGGACAGGTGGAATCAGCCCCAGCATTTT.

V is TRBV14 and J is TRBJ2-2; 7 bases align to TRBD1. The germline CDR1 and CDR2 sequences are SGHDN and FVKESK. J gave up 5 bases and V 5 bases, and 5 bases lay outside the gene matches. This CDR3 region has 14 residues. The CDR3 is CASSNRGRTGELFF. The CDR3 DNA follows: TGTGCCAGCAGCAACAGGGGTCGTACCGGGGAGCTGTTTTTT.

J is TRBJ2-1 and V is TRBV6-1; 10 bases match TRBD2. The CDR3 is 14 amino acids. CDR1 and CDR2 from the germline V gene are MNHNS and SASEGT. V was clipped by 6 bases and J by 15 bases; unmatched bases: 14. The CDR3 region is CASSSAGGLDRPFF. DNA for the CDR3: TGTGCCAGCAGCTCAGCGGGGGGGCTTGACCGGCCGTTCTTC.

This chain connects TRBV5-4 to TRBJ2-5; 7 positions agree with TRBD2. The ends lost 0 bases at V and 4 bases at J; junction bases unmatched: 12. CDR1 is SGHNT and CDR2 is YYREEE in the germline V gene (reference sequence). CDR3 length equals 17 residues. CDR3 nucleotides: TGTGCCAGCAGCTTGGCTTCAGCGGGGCTTGCGGGAGAGACCCAGTACTTC. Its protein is CASSLASAGLAGETQYF.

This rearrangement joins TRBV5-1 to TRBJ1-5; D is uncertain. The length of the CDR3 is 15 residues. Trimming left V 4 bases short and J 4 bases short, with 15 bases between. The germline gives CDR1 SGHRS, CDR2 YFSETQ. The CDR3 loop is CASSALPDLNQPQHF. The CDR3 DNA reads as TGCGCCAGCAGCGCCCTCCCGGATTTAAATCAGCCCCAGCATTTT.

CDR3 bases: TGTGCCAGCAGTTACGGGACAGGAACCACTGAAGCTTTCTTT. Residues: CASSYGTGTTEAFF. This chain connects TRBV6-5 to TRBJ1-1; 8 bases fit TRBD1. Germline V gene lookup returns CDR1 MNHEY and CDR2 SVGAGI. CDR3 length: 14 residues. Trimming cost V 2 bases and J 4 bases; bases outside gene matches: 3.

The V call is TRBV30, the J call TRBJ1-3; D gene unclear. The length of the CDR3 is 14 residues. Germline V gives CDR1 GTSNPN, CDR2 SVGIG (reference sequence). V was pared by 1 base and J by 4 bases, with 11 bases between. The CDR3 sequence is CAWSAGVRGNTIYF. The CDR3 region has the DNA TGTGCCTGGAGTGCTGGGGTGAGAGGAAACACCATATATTTT.

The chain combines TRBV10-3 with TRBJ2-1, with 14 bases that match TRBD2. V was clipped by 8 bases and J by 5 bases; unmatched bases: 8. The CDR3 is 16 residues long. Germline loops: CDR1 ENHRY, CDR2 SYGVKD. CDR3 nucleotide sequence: TGTGCCATCGGGGGGACTAGCGGGAGCCGAGACAATGAGCAGTTCTTC. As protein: CAIGGTSGSRDNEQFF.

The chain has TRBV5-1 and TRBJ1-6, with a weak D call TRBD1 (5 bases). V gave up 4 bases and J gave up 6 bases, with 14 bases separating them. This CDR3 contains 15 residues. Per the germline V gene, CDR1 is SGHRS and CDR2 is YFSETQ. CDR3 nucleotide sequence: TGCGCCAGCAGCGGGGGATTTACGGGTAATTCACCCCTCCACTTT. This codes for CASSGGFTGNSPLHF. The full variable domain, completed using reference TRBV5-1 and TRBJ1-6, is KAGVTQTPRYLIKTRGQQVTLSCSPISGHRSVSWYQQTPGQGLQFLFEYFSETQRNKGNFPGRFSGRQFSNSRSEMNVSTLELGDSALYLCASSGGFTGNSPLHFGNGTRLTVT.